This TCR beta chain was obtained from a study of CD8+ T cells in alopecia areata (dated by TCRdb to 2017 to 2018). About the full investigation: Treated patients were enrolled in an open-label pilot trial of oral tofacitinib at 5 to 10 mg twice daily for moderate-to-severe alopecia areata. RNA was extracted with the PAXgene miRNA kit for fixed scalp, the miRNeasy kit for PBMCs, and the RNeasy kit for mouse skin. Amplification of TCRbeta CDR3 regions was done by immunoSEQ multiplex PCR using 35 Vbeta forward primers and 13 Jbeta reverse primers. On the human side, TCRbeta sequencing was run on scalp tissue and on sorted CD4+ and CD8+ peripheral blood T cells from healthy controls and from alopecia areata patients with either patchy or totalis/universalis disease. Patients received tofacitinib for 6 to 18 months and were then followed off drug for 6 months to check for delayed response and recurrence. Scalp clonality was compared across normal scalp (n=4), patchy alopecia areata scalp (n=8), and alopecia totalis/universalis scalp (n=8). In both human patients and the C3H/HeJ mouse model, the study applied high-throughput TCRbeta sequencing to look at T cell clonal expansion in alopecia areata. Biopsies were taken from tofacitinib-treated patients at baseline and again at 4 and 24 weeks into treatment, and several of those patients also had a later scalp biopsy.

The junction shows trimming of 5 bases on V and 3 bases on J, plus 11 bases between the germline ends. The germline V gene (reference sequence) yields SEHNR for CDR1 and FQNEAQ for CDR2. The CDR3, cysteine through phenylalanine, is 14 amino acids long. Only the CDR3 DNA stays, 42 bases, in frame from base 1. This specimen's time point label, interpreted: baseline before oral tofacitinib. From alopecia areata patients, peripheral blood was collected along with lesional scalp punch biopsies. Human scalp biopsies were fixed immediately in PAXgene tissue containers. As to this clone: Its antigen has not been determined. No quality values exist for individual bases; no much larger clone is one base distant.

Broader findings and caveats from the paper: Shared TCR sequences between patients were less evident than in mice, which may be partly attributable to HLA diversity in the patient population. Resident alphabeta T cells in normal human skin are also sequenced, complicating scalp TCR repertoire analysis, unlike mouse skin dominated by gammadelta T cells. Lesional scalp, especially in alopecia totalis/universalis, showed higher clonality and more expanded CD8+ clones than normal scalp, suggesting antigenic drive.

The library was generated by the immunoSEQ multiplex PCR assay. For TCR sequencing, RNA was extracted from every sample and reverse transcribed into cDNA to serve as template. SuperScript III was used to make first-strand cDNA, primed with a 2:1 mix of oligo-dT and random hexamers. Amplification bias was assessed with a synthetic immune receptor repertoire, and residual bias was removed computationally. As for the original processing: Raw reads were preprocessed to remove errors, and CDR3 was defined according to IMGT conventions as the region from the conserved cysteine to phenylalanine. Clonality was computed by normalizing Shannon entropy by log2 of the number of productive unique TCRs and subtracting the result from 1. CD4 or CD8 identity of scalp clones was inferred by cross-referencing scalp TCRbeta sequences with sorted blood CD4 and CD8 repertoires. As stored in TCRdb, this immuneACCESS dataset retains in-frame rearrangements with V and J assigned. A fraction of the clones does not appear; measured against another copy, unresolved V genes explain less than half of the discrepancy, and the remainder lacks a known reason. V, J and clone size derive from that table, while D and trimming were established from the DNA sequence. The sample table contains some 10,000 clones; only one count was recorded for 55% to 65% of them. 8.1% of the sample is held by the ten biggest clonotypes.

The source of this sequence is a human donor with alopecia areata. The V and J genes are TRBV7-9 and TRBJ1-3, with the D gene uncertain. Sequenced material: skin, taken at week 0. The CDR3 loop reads CASSQTAFGNTIYF. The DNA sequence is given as TGTGCCAGCAGCCAAACGGCCTTTGGAAACACCATATATTTT.